The 23 T cell receptor beta chains given below trace back to one sample, sequenced in a study of spatial heterogeneity in lung cancer. Time point noted: sample taken at primary tumor resection. Whole RNA was taken from tumor, nontumor lung or frozen PBMC; it was then sequenced unsorted. MiXCR was run by TCRdb on the 5' RACE reads, yielding one entry per CDR3 protein. The table has 7,500 to 9,000 distinct CDR3 sequences, roughly 8% seen once. Sequenced material: PBMCs, taken at surgery. Receptor source: a female donor with early-stage non-small cell lung cancer.

This chain connects TRBV15 to TRBJ2-7; 8 bases align to TRBD1. CDR1 is LNHNV, CDR2 YYDKDF, per germline (reference sequence). The junction had 8 bases not matched to a gene; V was cut back by 4 bases and J by 0 bases. The CDR3 is 16 residues long. As DNA, the CDR3 is TGTGCCACCAGCACTATACAGGGGGGACCCTCCTACGAGCAGTACTTC. Protein: CATSTIQGGPSYEQYF. The full variable domain, with the rest looked up from reference TRBV15 and TRBJ2-7, is DAMVIQNPRYQVTQFGKPVTLSCSQTLNHNVMYWYQQKSSQAPKLLFHYYDKDFNNEADTPDNFQSRRPNTSFCFLDIRSPGLGDTAMYLCATSTIQGGPSYEQYFGPGTRLTVT.

This clonotype was counted between two and nine times. The chain links TRBV11-2 to TRBJ2-1; TRBD2 matches at 7 bases. The V gene end was trimmed by 3 bases and the J gene end by 8 bases; junction bases not matched to a gene: 7. The CDR3 is made up of 14 amino acids. Germline V gene data show CDR1 as SGHAT and CDR2 as FQNNGV. The CDR3 reads CASSFNQRDDEQFF. DNA for the CDR3: TGTGCCAGCAGCTTTAACCAGCGGGACGATGAGCAGTTCTTC.

This clonotype was seen a handful of times. The V and J genes are TRBV7-9 and TRBJ2-6, with D unresolved. The CDR3 contains 13 residues. Germline CDR1 reads SEHNR; CDR2 reads FQNEAQ (reference sequence). V was trimmed by 6 bases and J by 1 base, leaving 4 bases between them. The CDR3, as DNA: TGTGCCAGCAGGGCATCTGGGGCCAACGTCCTGACTTTC. Protein product: CASRASGANVLTF.

This clonotype has at least ten counts. The rearrangement joins TRBV3-1 to TRBJ2-7; TRBD1 is a possible D gene (5 bases). Germline-derived CDR1 and CDR2 are LGHDT and YNNKEL (reference sequence). This CDR3 is built from 13 residues. V was shortened by 3 bases and J by 7 bases, with 13 bases between the two germline ends. CDR3 coding DNA: TGTGCCAGCAGCCAGGATGACAGTCGTGAGCAGTACTTC. Translated: CASSQDDSREQYF.

This clonotype was observed at least ten times. The J gene is TRBJ2-1, the V gene TRBV29-1; D unclear. Germline values: CDR1 SQVTM, CDR2 ANQGSEA. The CDR3 extends over 12 amino acids. V was pared by 4 bases and J by 10 bases, with 14 bases between. CDR3 DNA sequence: TGCAGCGTTGGTTTCCGGAGTCGGGAGCAGTTCTTC. This translates into CSVGFRSREQFF.

The chain uses TRBV19 and TRBJ1-1, with TRBD1 matching 8 bases. The ends lost 6 bases at V and 10 bases at J; junction bases unmatched: 10. Germline V gene lookup returns CDR1 LNHDA and CDR2 SQIVND (reference sequence). This CDR3 spans 13 amino acids. CDR3 nucleotides: TGTGCCAGTAGGATCTCAGGGGGCTACGTAGCTTTCTTT. Its translation is CASRISGGYVAFF. The whole variable domain, remainder taken from reference TRBV19 and TRBJ1-1, is DGGITQSPKYLFRKEGQNVTLSCEQNLNHDAMYWYRQDPGQGLRLIYYSQIVNDFQKGDIAEGYSVSREKKESFPLTVTSAQKNPTAFYLCASRISGGYVAFFGQGTRLTVV.

By share of the sample, this clonotype is medium-sized. This rearrangement joins TRBV29-1 to TRBJ2-6; no firm D call. Trimming pared 4 bases from V and 0 bases from J, leaving 10 bases between. The CDR3 totals 15 residues. Germline-derived CDR1 and CDR2 are SQVTM and ANQGSEA. CDR3 residues: CSVGAWGSGANVLTF. CDR3 nucleotide sequence: TGCAGCGTTGGTGCATGGGGCTCTGGGGCCAACGTCCTGACTTTC.

This clonotype was observed at least ten times. The V gene is TRBV5-1, the J gene TRBJ2-1; 9 positions agree with TRBD1. The V gene's germline CDR1 is SGHRS and CDR2 YFSETQ. This CDR3 is 15 amino acids long. The J segment lost 4 bases and the V segment lost 0 bases, leaving 2 bases of the junction unmatched. This chain's CDR3 is CASSLAGTGYNEQFF. The DNA of the CDR3 is TGCGCCAGCAGCTTGGCCGGGACAGGGTACAATGAGCAGTTCTTC.

For this clonotype: A read error is possible here, since a much larger clone lies one base away. This chain uses TRBV29-1 with TRBJ2-1; D may be TRBD2 (5 bases). This CDR3 spans 15 amino acids. Germline V gives CDR1 SQVTM, CDR2 ANQGSEA. CDR3: CGVERRASSYNEQFF. CDR3 in DNA: TGCGGCGTTGAGAGGCGGGCAAGCTCCTACAATGAGCAGTTCTTC.

This clonotype showed up many times. V gene TRBV20-1 combines with J gene TRBJ2-3; D might be TRBD1 (5 bases). The CDR3 sequence is 12 residues long. Germline V gene data show CDR1 as DFQATT and CDR2 as SNEGSKA (reference sequence). Between the trimmed V and J ends, which lost 7 bases and 6 bases, there was a span of 14 bases. The CDR3 sequence is CSGSGRADTQYF. The CDR3 DNA sequence: TGCAGTGGATCAGGGCGTGCGGATACGCAGTATTTT.

J is TRBJ1-2 and V is TRBV3-1; D is unclear. Per the germline V gene, CDR1 is LGHDT and CDR2 is YNNKEL (reference sequence). CDR3 length: 11 residues. V lost 10 bases and J lost 1, with 7 bases in between. The CDR3 spells CATTDNYGYTF. The CDR3 nucleotides are TGTGCCACTACAGATAACTATGGCTACACCTTC.

The rearrangement links TRBV3-1 to TRBJ2-5, with D uncertain. V dropped 2 bases and J dropped 2 bases, with 0 bases sitting between them. CDR3 length: 11 residues. Germline V lookup: CDR1 LGHDT, CDR2 YNNKEL (reference sequence). The CDR3 DNA follows: TGTGCCAGCAGCCAACAAGAGACCCAGTACTTC. Protein: CASSQQETQYF.

This clonotype was counted ten times or more. The rearrangement links TRBV6-5 to TRBJ2-7; TRBD1 aligns across 11 bases. This CDR3 has 14 amino acids. J gave up 6 bases and V 5 bases, and 6 bases lay outside the gene matches. Germline V gene data show CDR1 as MNHEY and CDR2 as SVGAGI. CDR3 in amino acids: CASSPGTGGREQYF. CDR3 bases: TGTGCCAGCAGTCCCGGGACAGGGGGACGCGAGCAGTACTTC.

This clonotype was recorded at least ten times. The V gene is TRBV7-9, the J gene TRBJ2-3, with 8 bases matching TRBD2. V shed 4 bases, J shed 1 base, and the junction held 4 bases outside the gene matches. Germline CDR1 is SEHNR and CDR2 is FQNEAQ (reference sequence). CDR3 length equals 15 residues. The CDR3 DNA sequence: TGTGCCAGCAGCTACCGAGCGGGGGGCACAGATACGCAGTATTTT. Its protein is CASSYRAGGTDTQYF.

This clonotype occurred many times. The chain combines TRBV28 with TRBJ2-3; no clear D. Germline V CDR1 and CDR2: MDHEN, SYDVKM. Deletions cut 1 base from V and 5 bases from J, with 4 bases between. CDR3 length: 12 residues. CDR3 nucleotide sequence: TGTGCCAGCAGTTTATTCGGAGATACGCAGTATTTT. Amino acid sequence: CASSLFGDTQYF. Full variable domain (remainder filled in from reference TRBV28 and TRBJ2-3): DVKVTQSSRYLVKRTGEKVFLECVQDMDHENMFWYRQDPGLGLRLIYFSYDVKMKEKGDIPEGYSVSREKKERFSLILESASTNQTSMYLCASSLFGDTQYFGPGTRLTVL.

This chain links TRBV7-8 with TRBJ2-7; TRBD1 agrees at 8 bases. Germline V gives CDR1 SGHVS, CDR2 FQNEAQ. CDR3 length: 15 residues. With 4 bases clipped from V and 5 bases from J, the junction kept 10 bases outside the gene matches. The CDR3 reads CASSSPRTGFHEQYF. CDR3 in DNA: TGTGCCAGCAGCTCCCCACGGACAGGGTTCCACGAGCAGTACTTC.

This clonotype was seen at least ten times. V gene TRBV5-1 combines with J gene TRBJ2-5, with 8 bases that match TRBD2. In germline, CDR1 is SGHRS, CDR2 YFSETQ. J gave up 3 bases and V 5 bases, and 9 bases lay outside the gene matches. The CDR3 sequence is 15 residues long. The CDR3: CASRRLGGGKETQYF. CDR3 sequence (DNA): TGCGCCAGCAGACGACTTGGCGGGGGGAAAGAGACCCAGTACTTC.

The chain carries TRBV20-1 and TRBJ2-7, with 12 bases matching TRBD2. CDR1 is DFQATT, CDR2 SNEGSKA, per germline (reference sequence). Trimming took 6 bases from V and 3 from J; bases not matched to a gene: 12. The CDR3 has 16 residues. This CDR3 reads CSAFYSTSGGYYEQYF. The CDR3 bases are TGCAGTGCCTTCTACTCGACTAGCGGGGGTTACTACGAGCAGTACTTC.

This clonotype is deemed medium-sized. The gene calls are TRBV5-5 and TRBJ2-6; TRBD1 might be the D (6 bases). CDR1 and CDR2 (germline): SGHKS, YYEKEE (reference sequence). The length of the CDR3 is 16 residues. V lost 1 base and J 0 bases, leaving 8 bases between the germline ends. CDR3 residues: CASSLIGGSGANVLTF. The CDR3 DNA follows: TGTGCCAGCAGCTTGATAGGGGGCTCTGGGGCCAACGTCCTGACTTTC.

Comment on this clonotype: A clone one base away is much larger, so this may be a read error. This chain links TRBV20-1 with TRBJ2-2, with D hard to call. Trimming shortened V by 2 bases and J by 3 bases, and 7 bases separated the two germline ends. This CDR3 has 13 amino acids. Germline CDR1 reads DFQATT; CDR2 reads SNEGSKA (reference sequence). CDR3 DNA: TGCAGTGCTAGACAGCCTGACACCGGGGAGCTGTTTTTT. Protein: CSARQPDTGELFF.

Many counts were recorded for this clonotype. This sequence joins TRBV20-1 and TRBJ2-5; 7 bases fit TRBD1. Germline V gene lookup returns CDR1 DFQATT and CDR2 SNEGSKA (reference sequence). V was clipped by 3 bases and J by 3 bases; unmatched bases: 4. This CDR3 comprises 13 residues. CDR3 sequence: CSASRQGEETQYF. Here the CDR3 DNA reads TGCAGTGCTAGTCGGCAGGGGGAAGAGACCCAGTACTTC.

This clonotype was counted a few times. At one boundary the junction diverges from the germline segment, which might be a read error. The chain couples TRBV20-1 to TRBJ2-7, with a weak D call TRBD2 (5 bases). This CDR3 is 11 amino acids long. CDR1 and CDR2 from the germline V gene are DFQATT and SNEGSKA (reference sequence). The CDR3 here is CGATLAYEQYF. For the CDR3, the DNA is TGCGGTGCAACGCTAGCATACGAGCAGTACTTC.

This chain uses TRBV9 with TRBJ2-7; 8 positions match TRBD1. J lost 4 bases, V lost 4 bases, and 7 bases had no gene match. The CDR3 totals 14 residues. Germline CDR1 reads SGDLS; CDR2 reads YYNGEE. CDR3 sequence: CASSPGQGAYEQYF. The CDR3 nucleotides are TGTGCCAGCAGCCCAGGCCAGGGGGCGTACGAGCAGTACTTC. The entire variable domain, with the rest obtained from reference TRBV9 and TRBJ2-7, is as follows: DSGVTQTPKHLITATGQRVTLRCSPRSGDLSVYWYQQSLDQGLQFLIQYYNGEERAKGNILERFSAQQFPDLHSELNLSSLELGDSALYFCASSPGQGAYEQYFGPGTRLTVT.